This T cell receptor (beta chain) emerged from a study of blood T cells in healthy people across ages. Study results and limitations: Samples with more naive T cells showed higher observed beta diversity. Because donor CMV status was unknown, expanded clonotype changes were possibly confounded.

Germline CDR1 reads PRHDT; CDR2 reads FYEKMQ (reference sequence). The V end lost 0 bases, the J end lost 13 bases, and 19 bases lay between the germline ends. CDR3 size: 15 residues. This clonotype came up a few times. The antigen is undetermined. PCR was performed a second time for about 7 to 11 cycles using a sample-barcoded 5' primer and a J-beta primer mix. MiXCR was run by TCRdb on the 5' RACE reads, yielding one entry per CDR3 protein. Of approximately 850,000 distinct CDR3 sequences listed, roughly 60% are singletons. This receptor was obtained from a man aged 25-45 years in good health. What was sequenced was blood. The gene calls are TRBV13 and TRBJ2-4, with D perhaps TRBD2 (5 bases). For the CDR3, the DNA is TGTGCCAGCAGCTTAGGTGGGAGTGGGCTTAGAAAGCAGTACTTC. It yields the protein CASSLGGSGLRKQYF.